A selection of T cell receptor beta chains follows, all from one sample in a study of OX40 agonist ivuxolimab in advanced cancers. Here immunoSEQ multiplex PCR was the method, and the copy in TCRdb shows in-frame clones only, minus some. The table shows 45,000 to 50,000 clones, with roughly 91% occurring only once. The sequencing used CD4+ or CD8+ T cells sorted from blood, collected in a trial of the OX40 agonist ivuxolimab. The receptors were sampled from an adult with an advanced solid tumor such as melanoma, head and neck, liver or kidney cancer. Both conserved end residues are part of each CDR3. D genes are given only for firm matches. Part of the rows lack a size; the others show once, few, many or a class for expanded clones.

TRBJ1-2 | TRBV6-5 | 15 | TRBD1 | . | TGTGCCAGCAGTTACTCAGGACAGGGTAACTATGGCTACACCTTC | CASSYSGQGNYGYTF
TRBJ2-7 | TRBV5-6 | 14 | TRBD2 | . | TGTGCCAGCACCCCGGGGGGGACCTCCTACGAGCAGTACTTC | CASTPGGTSYEQYF
TRBJ2-2 | TRBV5-4 | 15 | . | . | TGTGCCAGCAGCTTGGATTGGAGAAACACCGGGGAGCTGTTTTTT | CASSLDWRNTGELFF
TRBJ1-4 | TRBV7-9 | 13 | . | once | TGTGCCAGCGTCGGACGGGAAGGCGAAAAACTGTTTTTT | CASVGREGEKLFF
TRBJ1-3 | TRBV13 | 14 | . | . | TGTGCCAGCAGCGAGACGGATTCTGGAAACACCATATATTTT | CASSETDSGNTIYF
TRBJ2-7 | TRBV7-2 | 14 | TRBD1 | medium-sized | TGTGCCAGCAGCCGCACCGGGACAGGGTACGAGCAGTACTTC | CASSRTGTGYEQYF
TRBJ2-7 | TRBV14 | 13 | . | . | TGTGCCAGCAGCCATGGACAGCCCTACGAGCAGTACTTC | CASSHGQPYEQYF
TRBJ1-2 | TRBV19 | 13 | . | . | TGTGCCAGTAGTATAAGCAGGGCCATCGGCTACACCTTC | CASSISRAIGYTF
TRBJ2-3 | TRBV11-2 | 15 | TRBD2 | . | TGTGCCAGCAGCTCTAGCGGGGTGGGGTTAGATACGCAGTATTTT | CASSSSGVGLDTQYF
TRBJ1-2 | TRBV6-5 | 14 | . | . | TGTGCCAGCAGCCCGACGACTGGGCGAGGGGGCTACACCTTC | CASSPTTGRGGYTF
TRBJ2-5 | TRBV9 | 14 | . | once | TGTGCCAGCAGCGGAACGGCTCTCCAAGAGACCCAGTACTTC | CASSGTALQETQYF
TRBJ1-2 | TRBV6-1 | 14 | . | . | TGTGCCAGCAGGGGTGACAGATCTAACTATGGCTACACCTTC | CASRGDRSNYGYTF
TRBJ2-5 | TRBV11-2 | 12 | . | . | TGTGCCAGCAGCTCCCCTGGAGAGACCCAGTACTTC | CASSSPGETQYF
TRBJ2-7 | TRBV4-2 | 16 | . | . | TGTGCCAGCAGCCAAGATCCGGGCCGGGGGGCGGCCGAGCAGTACTTC | CASSQDPGRGAAEQYF
TRBJ2-1 | TRBV19 | 15 | TRBD2 | . | TGTGCCACCGCGGGGGGGGGACTTGATTACAATGAGCAGTTCTTC | CATAGGGLDYNEQFF
TRBJ2-1 | TRBV7-6 | 16 | TRBD2 | . | TGTGCCAGCAGCTTAGTGGTAGCGGGATCCTACAATGAGCAGTTCTTC | CASSLVVAGSYNEQFF
TRBJ2-2 | TRBV4-2 | 17 | . | . | TGTGCCAGCAGCCAAGACCACGGTGGGTCCTTCACCGGGGAGCTGTTTTTT | CASSQDHGGSFTGELFF
TRBJ2-4 | TRBV28 | 17 | TRBD2 | . | TGTGCCAGTAGTCCCCCCGGGATAGCGGGGGCCAAAAACATCCAGTACTTC | CASSPPGIAGAKNIQYF
TRBJ2-3 | TRBV5-1 | 11 | . | . | TGCGCCAGCAGGAGCACAGATACGCAGTATTTT | CASRSTDTQYF
TRBJ1-6 | TRBV11-3 | 16 | . | . | TGTGCCAGCAGCTTAGTAAGGGGGATGGATAATTCACCCCTCCACTTT | CASSLVRGMDNSPLHF
TRBJ2-2 | TRBV19 | 14 | . | . | TGTGCCAGTTCCCAAGTGGGGAACACCGGGGAGCTGTTTTTT | CASSQVGNTGELFF
TRBJ2-7 | TRBV18 | 14 | TRBD1 | . | TGTGCCAGTTACTCCGGGACAGGGATCGACGAGCAGTACTTC | CASYSGTGIDEQYF